A single sample is the source of the 24 T cell receptor beta chains below, sequenced in a study of neoadjuvant anti-PD-1 for oral cavity cancer. TCRdb keeps only in-frame clones here, not all; method: immunoSEQ multiplex PCR. The sample lists 65,000 to 95,000 clones, 70% to 85% seen once, with 2.5% to 3.5% in the top ten. The sample in question was PBMCs, obtained before nivolumab (anti-PD-1) treatment. The receptors were gathered from a person aged 35-80 years with oral cavity squamous cell carcinoma.

The chain combines TRBV2 with TRBJ2-5; D call uncertain. The germline gives CDR1 SNHLY, CDR2 FYNNEI. V lost 1 base and J lost 2, with 11 bases in between. The CDR3 is made up of 15 amino acids. The CDR3 sequence: CASSEDLGRQETQYF. For the CDR3, the DNA is TGTGCCAGCAGTGAAGACTTGGGCAGACAAGAGACCCAGTACTTC.

J is TRBJ2-7 and V is TRBV2, with a tentative D call TRBD2 (5 bases). There are 15 residues in the CDR3. Germline lookup yields CDR1 SNHLY and CDR2 FYNNEI. The V end lost 10 bases, the J end lost 6 bases, and 25 bases lay between the germline ends. Here the CDR3 reads CATSSPGNLLGEQYF. DNA of the CDR3: TGTGCCACTTCATCACCGGGAAACCTATTGGGCGAGCAGTACTTC.

The gene calls are TRBV7-3 and TRBJ2-5, with D perhaps matching TRBD2 (6 bases). The germline V and J ends were trimmed by 0 bases and 7 bases, with 15 bases remaining between them. Per the germline V gene, CDR1 is SGHTA and CDR2 is FQGTGA. CDR3 size: 15 residues. The CDR3 loop reads CASSLTGTSETTQYF. The CDR3 bases are TGTGCCAGCAGCTTAACGGGGACTTCGGAAACGACCCAGTACTTC.

V gene TRBV28 combines with J gene TRBJ1-1, with D unclear. The germline gives CDR1 MDHEN, CDR2 SYDVKM. The CDR3 is 15 amino acids. Between the trimmed V and J ends, which lost 1 base and 0 bases, there was a span of 9 bases. As DNA, the CDR3 is TGTGCCAGCAGTTTATTACGGATAATGAACACTGAAGCTTTCTTT. Amino acids: CASSLLRIMNTEAFF.

This sequence joins TRBV14 and TRBJ2-5, with D possibly being TRBD1 or TRBD2 (5 bases each). Germline CDR1 and CDR2: SGHDN and FVKESK. The CDR3 covers 15 residues. The V and J ends lost 5 bases and 1 base respectively, with 14 bases between them. The chain's CDR3 is CASSTFSGTQETQYF. CDR3 nucleotides: TGTGCCAGCAGCACCTTTTCCGGGACCCAAGAGACCCAGTACTTC.

The rearrangement links TRBV21-1 to TRBJ1-5; no DNA check was done on the table's D call, TRBD1. TRBV21-1 is reported as a pseudogene. CDR3 length equals 18 residues. CDR3 sequence: CASSKPYFTGVGNQPQHF. DNA for the CDR3: TGTGCCAGCAGCAAACCTTATTTCACAGGGGTAGGCAATCAGCCCCAGCATTTT.

The genes are TRBV10-3 and TRBJ2-1; the D call may be TRBD1 or TRBD2 (5 bases each). Germline CDR1 is ENHRY and CDR2 is SYGVKD. Trimming pared 0 bases from V and 15 bases from J, leaving 15 bases between. The CDR3 covers 13 residues. This chain's CDR3 is CAISESSGGVGFF. In DNA form, the CDR3 reads TGTGCCATCAGTGAGTCTTCTGGGGGTGTCGGGTTCTTC.

The rearrangement links TRBV7-2 to TRBJ1-4; possibly TRBD1 for D (6 bases). The V end lost 3 bases, the J end lost 7 bases, and 12 bases lay between the germline ends. The CDR3 contains 14 residues. Germline V lookup: CDR1 SGHTA, CDR2 FQGNSA. For the CDR3, the DNA is TGTGCCAGCAGCTTCCCGACAGGACCTGAAAAACTGTTTTTT. This encodes CASSFPTGPEKLFF.

This clone was observed a handful of times. This rearrangement joins TRBV7-9 to TRBJ1-5; the D is unclear. The germline gives CDR1 SEHNR, CDR2 FQNEAQ (reference sequence). The CDR3 is 13 residues long. Trimming removed 4 bases from V and 4 bases from J, with 8 bases in between. CDR3 residues: CASSSQANQPQHF. CDR3 bases: TGTGCCAGCAGCTCGCAAGCGAATCAGCCCCAGCATTTT.

This sequence joins TRBV12-5 and TRBJ2-5; D is possibly TRBD2 (5 bases). Germline CDR1 reads LGHNT; CDR2 reads FRNRAP. Trimming took 2 bases from V and 5 from J, leaving 12 bases between them. CDR3 length: 14 amino acids. The CDR3 sequence: CASGLTGLGETQYF. In nucleotides, the CDR3 is TGTGCTAGTGGTTTGACGGGATTGGGGGAGACCCAGTACTTC.

CDR3: CASAPIAGLRRSDEQFF. The CDR3 coding sequence is TGCGCCAGCGCCCCTATAGCGGGGCTCCGCCGGAGCGATGAGCAGTTCTTC. V usage is TRBV5-1 and J usage is TRBJ2-1, with 8 bases matching TRBD2. The CDR3 totals 17 residues. V gave up 7 bases and J gave up 8 bases; unmatched junction bases: 20. The V gene's germline CDR1 is SGHRS and CDR2 YFSETQ.

This chain connects TRBV4-1 to TRBJ1-4, with a weak D call TRBD1 (6 bases). The germline V gene has CDR1 MGHRA and CDR2 YSYEKL. CDR3 size: 15 residues. Trimming shortened V by 8 bases and J by 6 bases, and 19 bases separated the two germline ends. The CDR3 coding sequence is TGCGCCAGCGGGGGGGCTCTGACTCAGGATGAAAAACTGTTTTTT. It codes for CASGGALTQDEKLFF.

This clone was recorded a few times. This chain joins TRBV2 and TRBJ2-2; D gene unclear. The V end lost 2 bases, the J end lost 5 bases, and 6 bases lay between the germline ends. This CDR3 spans 13 amino acids. The germline V gene has CDR1 SNHLY and CDR2 FYNNEI. The CDR3 here is CASSERWTGELFF. In nucleotides, the CDR3 is TGTGCCAGCAGTGAACGTTGGACCGGGGAGCTGTTTTTT.

The rearrangement links TRBV19 to TRBJ1-4, with no clear D. V was pared by 5 bases and J by 5 bases, with 15 bases between. CDR1 is LNHDA, CDR2 SQIVND, per germline (reference sequence). CDR3 length: 15 residues. The CDR3 DNA is TGTGCCAGTAGTCCATTGGGCAGGAGCAATGAAAAACTGTTTTTT. Amino acids: CASSPLGRSNEKLFF.

The gene calls are TRBV5-6 and TRBJ1-2, with D tentatively TRBD1 (6 bases). Germline V lookup: CDR1 SGHDT, CDR2 YYEEEE. The CDR3 totals 13 residues. V lost 5 bases and J 14 bases, leaving 22 bases between the germline ends. The CDR3 coding sequence is TGTGCCAGCAGTAACCCATTGGCAGGGGCGACGACCTTC. Translation: CASSNPLAGATTF. The full variable domain, completed using reference TRBV5-6 and TRBJ1-2, is DAGVTQSPTHLIKTRGQQVTLRCSPKSGHDTVSWYQQALGQGPQFIFQYYEEEERQRGNFPDRFSGHQFPNYSSELNVNALLLGDSALYLCASSNPLAGATTFGSGTRLTVV.

The J gene is TRBJ2-1, the V gene TRBV30; 8 bases map to TRBD1. V was pared by 5 bases and J by 10 bases, with 1 base of the junction left unmatched. The CDR3 extends over 10 amino acids. Per germline, CDR1 GTSNPN and CDR2 SVGIG (reference sequence). The chain's CDR3 is CAWGDREQFF. The CDR3 nucleotides are TGTGCCTGGGGGGACAGGGAGCAGTTCTTC.

The chain recombines TRBV9 with TRBJ2-5; 10 bases fit TRBD2. Germline-derived CDR1 and CDR2 are SGDLS and YYNGEE. V trimming: 0 bases; J trimming: 0 bases; junction bases outside the gene matches: 2. There are 16 residues in the CDR3. The CDR3 DNA follows: TGTGCCAGCAGCGTAGCCCTAGCGGGAGACCAAGAGACCCAGTACTTC. Translating it yields CASSVALAGDQETQYF.

The CDR3 sequence is CASSEQGRTEAFF. In nucleotides, the CDR3 is TGTGCCAGTAGCGAACAGGGGCGCACTGAAGCTTTCTTT. V and J are TRBV19 and TRBJ1-1, with TRBD1 matching 7 bases. J lost 4 bases, V lost 6 bases, and 5 bases had no gene match. The CDR3 has 13 residues. The germline V gene encodes CDR1 LNHDA and CDR2 SQIVND (reference sequence).

This clone was seen a handful of times. V and J are TRBV6-1 and TRBJ2-3; the D gene is possibly TRBD2 (5 bases). This CDR3 comprises 14 residues. The germline V gene has CDR1 MNHNS and CDR2 SASEGT. V dropped 7 bases and J dropped 2 bases, with 13 bases sitting between them. The CDR3 region is CASIVLANTDTQYF. DNA of the CDR3: TGTGCCAGCATCGTCCTAGCCAACACAGATACGCAGTATTTT.

This clone occurred many times. The chain uses TRBV9 and TRBJ2-1; TRBD2 matches 10 bases. The CDR3 spans 15 residues. With V trimmed by 4 bases and J by 7 bases, 8 bases remained unmatched. Per germline, CDR1 SGDLS and CDR2 YYNGEE. CDR3 in DNA: TGTGCCAGCAGCTCGGGAGCGGGAGGGCAGAATGAGCAGTTCTTC. This encodes CASSSGAGGQNEQFF.

This chain connects TRBV27 to TRBJ2-7, with TRBD2 matching 8 bases. Looked up from germline, CDR1 is MNHEY and CDR2 is SMNVEV (reference sequence). After removal of 0 bases from V and 4 bases from J, the junction contained 2 bases not matched to a gene. The CDR3 has 14 residues. This CDR3 is CASSLSREGYEQYF. The CDR3, as DNA: TGTGCCAGCAGTTTATCCCGGGAGGGGTACGAGCAGTACTTC.

The chain links TRBV6-1 to TRBJ2-7; 7 bases map to TRBD2. The germline V gene encodes CDR1 MNHNS and CDR2 SASEGT. There are 13 residues in the CDR3. The CDR3: CVSGGGSAYEQYF. As DNA, the CDR3 is TGTGTCTCGGGGGGAGGGTCCGCCTACGAGCAGTACTTC.

As to this clone: The sample holds other DNA sequences that translate to the same CDR3. The CDR3 DNA reads as TGTGCCAGCAGTTATAAGACGAACACTGAAGCTTTCTTT. It encodes CASSYKTNTEAFF. The J gene is TRBJ1-1, the V gene TRBV27; D gene unclear. The germline gives CDR1 MNHEY, CDR2 SMNVEV (reference sequence). CDR3 length: 13 amino acids. V was cut by 4 bases and J by 1 base, with 7 bases left in between.

The chain recombines TRBV2 with TRBJ1-5; D remains ambiguous. CDR3 length: 16 residues. Germline V gene sequence: CDR1 SNHLY, CDR2 FYNNEI. V gave up 6 bases and J gave up 0 bases, with 15 bases separating them. DNA for the CDR3: TGTGCCAGCAGGAGGGCGGGGAGTTATAGCAATCAGCCCCAGCATTTT. It codes for CASRRAGSYSNQPQHF.